What follows are 23 T cell receptor beta chains derived from one specimen sequenced in a study of response to subunit inactivated influenza vaccine. TCRdb fed the RT-PCR reads into MiXCR, producing one record per CDR3 protein. This sample has just under 550,000 distinct CDR3 sequences, with less than 25% found just once. These same data were also listed under a study on T cells expressing NK-cell markers. As that study records: Beta-chain TCR cDNA was generated via 5'RACE template switching with UMIs.

The material was CD4+ T cells sorted from PBMCs, obtained roughly 12 days after vaccination. These receptors originate from a man in his fifties who received an inactivated influenza vaccine.

The chain is built from TRBV5-4 and TRBJ1-2; 9 nucleotides line up with TRBD1. The CDR3 contains 15 residues. V shed 4 bases, J shed 7 bases, and the junction held 11 bases outside the gene matches. Germline lookup yields CDR1 SGHNT and CDR2 YYREEE (reference sequence). The CDR3 DNA follows: TGTGCCAGCAGCGCCCGGGACAGGGAGCTCGGTGGCTACACCTTC. Translation gives CASSARDRELGGYTF.

This clonotype was detected many times. The gene calls are TRBV20-1 and TRBJ1-1; D is unclear. The length of the CDR3 is 13 residues. Trimming pared 4 bases from V and 0 bases from J, leaving 9 bases between. Germline assignment: CDR1 DFQATT and CDR2 SNEGSKA (reference sequence). In DNA, the CDR3 is TGCAGTGCTAAATTGGTTATGAACACTGAAGCTTTCTTT. Amino acids: CSAKLVMNTEAFF.

A few counts support this clonotype. The genes are TRBV19 and TRBJ2-5; TRBD2 aligns across 13 bases. The V and J ends lost 9 bases and 4 bases, in that order; junction bases with no gene match: 14. This CDR3 comprises 17 residues. Germline V lookup: CDR1 LNHDA, CDR2 SQIVND (reference sequence). CDR3 region: CARGSRTSGSEGETQYF. DNA of the CDR3: TGTGCCAGGGGATCTCGGACTAGCGGGAGTGAAGGAGAGACCCAGTACTTC.

This clonotype was counted only a few times. The chain carries TRBV5-1 and TRBJ2-5, with 7 bases lining up with TRBD2. This CDR3 region has 14 residues. Germline V gene sequence: CDR1 SGHRS, CDR2 YFSETQ. V gave up 6 bases and J gave up 2 bases; unmatched junction bases: 7. The CDR3 DNA sequence: TGCGCCAGCAAAACTAGCGAGTTACAAGAGACCCAGTACTTC. Its protein is CASKTSELQETQYF.

This clonotype was detected many times. V gene TRBV12-3 or TRBV12-4 combines with J gene TRBJ2-1; 9 nucleotides agree with TRBD2. The CDR3 covers 15 residues. J gave up 4 bases and V 5 bases, and 6 bases lay outside the gene matches. The CDR3: CASSLSGGRYNEQFF. The CDR3 nucleotides are TGTGCCAGCAGTCTTAGCGGGGGCCGATACAATGAGCAGTTCTTC.

This clonotype has just a few counts. The chain carries TRBV28 and TRBJ1-2, with D unclear. Germline V lookup: CDR1 MDHEN, CDR2 SYDVKM. The CDR3 length is 11 residues. The V gene lost 1 base and the J gene lost 6 bases, with 3 bases spanning the gap. The DNA of the CDR3 is TGTGCCAGCAGTTTATTGGATGGCTACACCTTC. It is translated as CASSLLDGYTF.

In this sample, this clonotype turned up once. The rearrangement uses TRBV10-3 and TRBJ1-2; TRBD1 might be the D (6 bases). The CDR3 has 13 amino acids. Germline loops: CDR1 ENHRY, CDR2 SYGVKD. Trimming removed 6 bases from V and 4 bases from J, with 12 bases in between. CDR3 loop: CAISPTGSYGYTF. CDR3 DNA: TGTGCCATCAGCCCGACAGGTTCCTATGGCTACACCTTC.

The chain carries TRBV7-2 and TRBJ1-1; D possibly corresponds to TRBD1 (5 bases). Between the trimmed V and J ends, which lost 1 base and 6 bases, there was a span of 15 bases. CDR1 and CDR2 from the germline V gene are SGHTA and FQGNSA. CDR3 length equals 15 residues. The CDR3 DNA reads TGTGCCAGCAGCTTAGGTGGGGCCAACAAGGCTGAAGCTTTCTTT. Protein product: CASSLGGANKAEAFF.

The CDR3 bases are TGTGCCAGCAGCCTCGTGCAGGGAATTACCAAAAACATTCAGTACTTC. The encoded protein is CASSLVQGITKNIQYF. The chain links TRBV3-1 to TRBJ2-4, with D possibly being TRBD1 (5 bases). Germline values: CDR1 LGHDT, CDR2 YNNKEL (reference sequence). Trimming cost V 4 bases and J 2 bases, with 15 bases left between them. The CDR3 loop spans 16 amino acids.

This chain links TRBV7-8 with TRBJ2-7, with D perhaps TRBD1 or TRBD2 (5 bases each). The CDR3 is 13 amino acids. The germline CDR1 and CDR2 sequences are SGHVS and FQNEAQ. V was clipped by 5 bases and J by 6 bases, with 14 bases between them. The CDR3: CASSRDDAREQYF. DNA for the CDR3: TGTGCCAGCAGCCGGGACGATGCTCGCGAGCAGTACTTC.

Many counts were recorded for this clonotype. This chain connects TRBV11-2 to TRBJ2-2; D ambiguous. The CDR3 consists of 13 residues. Trimming cost V 3 bases and J 5 bases, with 7 bases left between them. Germline V gives CDR1 SGHAT, CDR2 FQNNGV. CDR3 loop: CASSFSLTGELFF. In DNA form, the CDR3 reads TGTGCCAGCAGCTTTTCCTTAACCGGGGAGCTGTTTTTT.

CDR3 DNA sequence: TGTGCCAGCAGCCAAGTGGAGGCTAGTTACCGGGAGCTGTTTTTT. The encoded protein is CASSQVEASYRELFF. V and J are TRBV3-1 and TRBJ2-2; a weak D match, TRBD2 (5 bases). Germline loops: CDR1 LGHDT, CDR2 YNNKEL (reference sequence). The CDR3 spans 15 residues. V lost 1 base and J 9 bases, leaving 15 bases between the germline ends.

This clonotype was picked up a small number of times. This chain links TRBV11-2 with TRBJ1-2; D is unresolved. This CDR3 comprises 14 residues. V was pared by 0 bases and J by 1 base, with 6 bases between. CDR1 and CDR2 from the germline V gene are SGHAT and FQNNGV. CDR3 nucleotide sequence: TGTGCCAGCAGCTTAGACTGGGGTAACTATGGCTACACCTTC. The encoded protein is CASSLDWGNYGYTF.

The chain employs TRBV2 and TRBJ2-5; D is possibly TRBD1 (6 bases). This CDR3 is 13 amino acids long. Germline loops: CDR1 SNHLY, CDR2 FYNNEI. Trimming cost V 7 bases and J 5 bases, with 14 bases left between them. The CDR3 reads CASMEQGGETQYF. Written as DNA, the CDR3 is TGTGCCAGCATGGAACAGGGTGGGGAGACCCAGTACTTC.

V and J are TRBV10-3 and TRBJ2-3, with a possible D match to TRBD1 (6 bases). Trimming cost V 5 bases and J 3 bases, with 15 bases left between them. From germline, CDR1 is ENHRY and CDR2 SYGVKD. CDR3 length: 15 amino acids. CDR3 DNA: TGTGCCATCAGTCCGGGACAAGGAGGAACAGATACGCAGTATTTT. This translates into CAISPGQGGTDTQYF.

There are a few counts of this clonotype. This sequence joins TRBV5-1 and TRBJ2-3; D is unclear. CDR1 and CDR2 (germline): SGHRS, YFSETQ. This CDR3 spans 15 amino acids. V lost 2 bases, J lost 0 bases, and 10 bases lay in between. The CDR3 DNA follows: TGCGCCAGCAGCTTTAAACAGACTAGCACAGATACGCAGTATTTT. Its protein product is CASSFKQTSTDTQYF. The full variable domain, rest sourced from reference TRBV5-1 and TRBJ2-3, is KAGVTQTPRYLIKTRGQQVTLSCSPISGHRSVSWYQQTPGQGLQFLFEYFSETQRNKGNFPGRFSGRQFSNSRSEMNVSTLELGDSALYLCASSFKQTSTDTQYFGPGTRLTVL.

The chain has TRBV6-1 and TRBJ2-2; no clear D gene. Germline CDR1 MNHNS, CDR2 SASEGT. The CDR3 is made up of 15 amino acids. Trimming stripped 6 bases from V and 3 bases from J, with 14 bases between. DNA for the CDR3: TGTGCCAGCAGGTTCGGGCCGCGCGACACCGGGGAGCTGTTTTTT. This gives the protein CASRFGPRDTGELFF.

CDR3 nucleotides: TGTGCCAGCAGCCCCAATAGCGACCAAGAGACCCAGTACTTC. Translating gives CASSPNSDQETQYF. This chain uses TRBV7-2 with TRBJ2-5; weak D call: TRBD2 (5 bases). Germline V CDR1 and CDR2: SGHTA, FQGNSA. V lost 5 bases to trimming and J lost 0 bases, with 10 bases between them. The CDR3 has 14 residues.

This sequence joins TRBV6-1 and TRBJ1-3, with a possible D match to TRBD1 (5 bases). Trimming pared 6 bases from V and 2 bases from J, leaving 14 bases between. The CDR3 extends over 15 amino acids. Germline V lookup: CDR1 MNHNS, CDR2 SASEGT. The CDR3 nucleotides are TGTGCCAGCAGCTCATCCTCCAGGGCTGGAAACACCATATATTTT. It yields the protein CASSSSSRAGNTIYF.

The chain recombines TRBV13 with TRBJ2-6, with D uncertain. CDR3 length: 15 amino acids. Germline assignment: CDR1 PRHDT and CDR2 FYEKMQ (reference sequence). V dropped 4 bases and J dropped 4 bases, with 11 bases sitting between them. The CDR3 DNA reads TGTGCCAGCAGCTACAATACGGAGGGGGCCAACGTCCTGACTTTC. Amino acids: CASSYNTEGANVLTF.

The V and J genes are TRBV7-2 and TRBJ2-5; tentatively, D is TRBD1 (6 bases). Trimming cost V 5 bases and J 2 bases, with 12 bases left between them. The germline V gene encodes CDR1 SGHTA and CDR2 FQGNSA. CDR3 length: 14 residues. In DNA form, the CDR3 reads TGTGCCAGCAGCCAACAAGGGGGTCAAGAGACCCAGTACTTC. Translation gives CASSQQGGQETQYF.

This clonotype was seen many times. The chain recombines TRBV5-1 with TRBJ2-7; possibly TRBD2 for D (6 bases). The CDR3 extends over 14 amino acids. V was pared by 2 bases and J by 3 bases, with 12 bases between. Germline loops: CDR1 SGHRS, CDR2 YFSETQ. The CDR3 bases are TGCGCCAGCAGCTTTGGAGGGATCGTCTACGAGCAGTACTTC. It is translated as CASSFGGIVYEQYF.

This clonotype occurred a few times. In DNA, the CDR3 is TGTGCCAGCAGCCGCAAGGGGGACAGGGGAAACAATGAGCAGTTCTTC. It specifies CASSRKGDRGNNEQFF. The gene calls are TRBV7-2 and TRBJ2-1, with TRBD1 identical over 10 bases. The CDR3 extends over 16 amino acids. From germline, CDR1 is SGHTA and CDR2 FQGNSA. V shed 5 bases, J shed 5 bases, and the junction held 9 bases outside the gene matches.